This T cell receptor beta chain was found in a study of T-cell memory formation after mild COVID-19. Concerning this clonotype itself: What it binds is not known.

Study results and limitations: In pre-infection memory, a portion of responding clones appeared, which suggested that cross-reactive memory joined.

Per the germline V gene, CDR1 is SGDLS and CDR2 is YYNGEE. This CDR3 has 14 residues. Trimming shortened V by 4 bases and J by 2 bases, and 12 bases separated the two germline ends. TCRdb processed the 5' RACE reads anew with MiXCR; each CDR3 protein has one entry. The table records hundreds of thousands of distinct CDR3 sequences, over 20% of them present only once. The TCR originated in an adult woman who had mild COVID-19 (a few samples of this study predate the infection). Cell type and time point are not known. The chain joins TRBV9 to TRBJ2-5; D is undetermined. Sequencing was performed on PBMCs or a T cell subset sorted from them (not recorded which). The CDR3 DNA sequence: TGTGCCAGCAGCCCTCTCTGGGAACAAGAGACCCAGTACTTC. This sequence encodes CASSPLWEQETQYF. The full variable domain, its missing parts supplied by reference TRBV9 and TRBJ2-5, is DSGVTQTPKHLITATGQRVTLRCSPRSGDLSVYWYQQSLDQGLQFLIQYYNGEERAKGNILERFSAQQFPDLHSELNLSSLELGDSALYFCASSPLWEQETQYFGPGTRLLVL.